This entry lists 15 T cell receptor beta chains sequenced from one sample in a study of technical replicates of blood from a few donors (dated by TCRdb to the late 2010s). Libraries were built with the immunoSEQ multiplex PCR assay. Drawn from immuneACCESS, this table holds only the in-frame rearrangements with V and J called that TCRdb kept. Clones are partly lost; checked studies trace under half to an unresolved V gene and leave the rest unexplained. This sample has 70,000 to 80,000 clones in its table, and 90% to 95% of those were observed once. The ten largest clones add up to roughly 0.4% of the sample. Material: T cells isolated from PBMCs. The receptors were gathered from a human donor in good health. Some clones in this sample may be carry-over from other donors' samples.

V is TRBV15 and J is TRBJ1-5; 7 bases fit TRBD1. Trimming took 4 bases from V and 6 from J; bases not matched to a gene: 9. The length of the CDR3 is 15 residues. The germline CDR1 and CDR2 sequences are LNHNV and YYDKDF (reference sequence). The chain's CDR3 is CATSTYGAGGQPQHF. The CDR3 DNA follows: TGTGCCACCAGCACTTACGGGGCAGGGGGTCAGCCCCAGCATTTT.

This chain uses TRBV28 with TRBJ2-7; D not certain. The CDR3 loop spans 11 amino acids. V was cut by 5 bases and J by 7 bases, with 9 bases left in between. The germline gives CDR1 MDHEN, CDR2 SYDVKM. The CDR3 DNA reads TGTGCCAGCAGTCTAACCCGGGAGCAGTACTTC. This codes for CASSLTREQYF.

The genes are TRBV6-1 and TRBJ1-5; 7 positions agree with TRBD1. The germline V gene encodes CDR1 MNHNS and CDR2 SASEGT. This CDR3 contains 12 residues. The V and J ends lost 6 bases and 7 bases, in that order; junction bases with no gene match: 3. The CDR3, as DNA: TGTGCCAGCAGGCAGGGGGACCAGCCCCAGCATTTT. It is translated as CASRQGDQPQHF.

DNA for the CDR3: TGTGCCAGCTCACCTCCGGGACAGAGGTCCTACGAGCAGTACTTC. Encoded protein: CASSPPGQRSYEQYF. The J gene is TRBJ2-7, the V gene TRBV18; TRBD1 matches 7 bases. The germline CDR1 and CDR2 sequences are KGHSH and LQKENI. This CDR3 has 15 amino acids. V was pared by 3 bases and J by 1 base, with 6 bases of the junction left unmatched.

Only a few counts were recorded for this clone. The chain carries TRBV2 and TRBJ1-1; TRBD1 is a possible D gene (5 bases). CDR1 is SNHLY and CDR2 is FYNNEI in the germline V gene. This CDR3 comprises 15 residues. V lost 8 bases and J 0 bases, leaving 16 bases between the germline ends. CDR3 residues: CASGVPGILNTEAFF. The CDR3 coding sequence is TGTGCCAGCGGCGTCCCAGGGATCCTGAACACTGAAGCTTTCTTT.

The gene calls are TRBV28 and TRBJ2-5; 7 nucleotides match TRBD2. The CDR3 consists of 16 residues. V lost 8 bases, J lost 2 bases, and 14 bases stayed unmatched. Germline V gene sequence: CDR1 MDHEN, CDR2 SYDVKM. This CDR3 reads CASGLNGLAVQETQYF. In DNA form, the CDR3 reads TGTGCCAGCGGCCTGAACGGGCTAGCGGTACAAGAGACCCAGTACTTC. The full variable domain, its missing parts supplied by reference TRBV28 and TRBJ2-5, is DVKVTQSSRYLVKRTGEKVFLECVQDMDHENMFWYRQDPGLGLRLIYFSYDVKMKEKGDIPEGYSVSREKKERFSLILESASTNQTSMYLCASGLNGLAVQETQYFGPGTRLLVL.

For the CDR3, the DNA is TGTGCCAGCATGAAATCTGAGCGGGAGGGATATCTTAGCGAGCAGTACTTC. Translated, it gives CASMKSEREGYLSEQYF. The rearrangement links TRBV27 to TRBJ2-7; 10 nucleotides align to TRBD2. CDR1 is MNHEY, CDR2 SMNVEV, per germline (reference sequence). The junction had 18 bases not matched to a gene; V was cut back by 7 bases and J by 6 bases. The CDR3 sequence is 17 residues long.

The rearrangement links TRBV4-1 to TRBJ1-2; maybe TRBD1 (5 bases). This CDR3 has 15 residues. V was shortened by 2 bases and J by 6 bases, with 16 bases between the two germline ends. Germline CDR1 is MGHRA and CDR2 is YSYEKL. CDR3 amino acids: CASSQPTGAPDGYTF. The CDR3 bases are TGCGCCAGCAGCCAACCGACTGGGGCTCCTGATGGCTACACCTTC.

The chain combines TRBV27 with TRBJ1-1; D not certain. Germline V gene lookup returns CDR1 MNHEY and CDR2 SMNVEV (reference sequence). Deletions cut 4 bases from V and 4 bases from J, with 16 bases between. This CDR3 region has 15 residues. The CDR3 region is CASSSINNRGTEAFF. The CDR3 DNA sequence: TGTGCCAGCAGTTCAATTAACAACCGGGGCACTGAAGCTTTCTTT.

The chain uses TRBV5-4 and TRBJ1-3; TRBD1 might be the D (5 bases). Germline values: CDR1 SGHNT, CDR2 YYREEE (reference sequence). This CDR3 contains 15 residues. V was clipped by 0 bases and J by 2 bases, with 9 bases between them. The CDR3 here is CASSLDQGTGNTIYF. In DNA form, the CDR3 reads TGTGCCAGCAGCTTGGATCAGGGAACTGGAAACACCATATATTTT.

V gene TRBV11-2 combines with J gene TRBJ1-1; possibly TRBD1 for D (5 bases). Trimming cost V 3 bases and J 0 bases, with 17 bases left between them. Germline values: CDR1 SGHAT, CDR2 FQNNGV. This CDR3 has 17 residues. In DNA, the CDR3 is TGTGCCAGCAGCTTCCTAAGGATAGGGGATTTGAACACTGAAGCTTTCTTT. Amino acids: CASSFLRIGDLNTEAFF. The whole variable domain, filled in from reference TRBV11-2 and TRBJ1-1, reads EAGVAQSPRYKIIEKRQSVAFWCNPISGHATLYWYQQILGQGPKLLIQFQNNGVVDDSQLPKDRFSAERLKGVDSTLKIQPAKLEDSAVYLCASSFLRIGDLNTEAFFGQGTRLTVV.

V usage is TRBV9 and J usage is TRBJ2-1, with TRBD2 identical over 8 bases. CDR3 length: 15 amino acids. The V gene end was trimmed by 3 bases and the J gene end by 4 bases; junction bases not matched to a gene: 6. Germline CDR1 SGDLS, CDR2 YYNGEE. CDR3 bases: TGTGCCAGCAGCGCTTCGGGGGGGTGGTACAATGAGCAGTTCTTC. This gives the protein CASSASGGWYNEQFF.

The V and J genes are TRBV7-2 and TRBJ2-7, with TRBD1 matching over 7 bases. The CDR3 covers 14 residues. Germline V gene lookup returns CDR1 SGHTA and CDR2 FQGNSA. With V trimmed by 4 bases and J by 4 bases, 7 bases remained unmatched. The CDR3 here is CASSSDETGYEQYF. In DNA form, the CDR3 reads TGTGCCAGCAGCTCAGACGAGACAGGGTACGAGCAGTACTTC.

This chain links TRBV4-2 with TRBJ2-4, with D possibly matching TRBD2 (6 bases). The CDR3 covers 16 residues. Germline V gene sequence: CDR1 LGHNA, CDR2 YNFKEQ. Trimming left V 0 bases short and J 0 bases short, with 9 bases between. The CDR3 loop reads CASSQEEGLAKNIQYF. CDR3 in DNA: TGTGCCAGCAGCCAAGAGGAGGGGCTAGCCAAAAACATTCAGTACTTC.

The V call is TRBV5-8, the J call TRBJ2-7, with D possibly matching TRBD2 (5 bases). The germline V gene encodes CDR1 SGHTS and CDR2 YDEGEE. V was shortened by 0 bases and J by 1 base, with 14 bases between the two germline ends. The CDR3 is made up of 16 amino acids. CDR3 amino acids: CASSLDPAGVSYEQYF. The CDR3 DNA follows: TGTGCCAGCAGCTTGGATCCCGCGGGCGTATCCTACGAGCAGTACTTC.